Listed below are T cell receptor beta chains from one sample, sequenced in a study of naive and memory T cell subsets. MiXCR was run by TCRdb on the UMI-ligation and nested PCR reads, yielding one entry per CDR3 protein. The table records about 90,000 distinct CDR3 sequences, about 10% of them present only once. Material: naive CD4+ T cells from blood. The receptors derive from a human donor in good health. The conserved cysteine and the conserved F or W are not part of the CDR3 here. Fields, in order: J gene, V gene, CDR3 protein.

j_gene: TRBJ1-1
v_gene: TRBV6-2/TRBV6-3
CDR3aa: ASSTPAPWGTEAF

j_gene: TRBJ1-5
v_gene: TRBV7-2
CDR3aa: ASSLAGVPARANQPQH

j_gene: TRBJ1-6
v_gene: TRBV6-5
CDR3aa: ASSYSRGPVGSPLH

j_gene: TRBJ2-1
v_gene: TRBV18
CDR3aa: ASSPGVNEQF

j_gene: TRBJ2-7
v_gene: TRBV27
CDR3aa: ASSLSPSVLYEQY

j_gene: TRBJ2-3
v_gene: TRBV27
CDR3aa: ASSLSRASTDTQY

j_gene: TRBJ2-1
v_gene: TRBV11-3
CDR3aa: ASSLLRAGDEQF

j_gene: TRBJ2-3
v_gene: TRBV9
CDR3aa: ASTPSGSSGRTDTQY

j_gene: TRBJ2-3
v_gene: TRBV4-2
CDR3aa: ASSQVVLGKDTQY

j_gene: TRBJ2-1
v_gene: TRBV15
CDR3aa: ATSRVAGAVNEQF

j_gene: TRBJ1-6
v_gene: TRBV20-1
CDR3aa: SANIIRGDNSPLH

j_gene: TRBJ1-2
v_gene: TRBV7-9
CDR3aa: ASSLEVLDNYGYT

j_gene: TRBJ2-3
v_gene: TRBV5-1
CDR3aa: ASSTKTSGMGTDTQY

j_gene: TRBJ1-1
v_gene: TRBV6-1
CDR3aa: ASIGQGVSEAF

j_gene: TRBJ2-7
v_gene: TRBV6-2/TRBV6-3
CDR3aa: ASRGGAAGAYEQY

j_gene: TRBJ2-1
v_gene: TRBV3-1
CDR3aa: ASSPRGSSYNEQF